This TCR beta chain came from a study of OX40 agonist ivuxolimab in advanced cancers. Study at large: Ivuxolimab, which patients received intravenously every 2 weeks, was dosed at 0.01 to 10 mg/kg.

The method was immunoSEQ multiplex PCR; TCRdb's version includes in-frame clones alone and lacks a portion of them. Here the sample spans about 45,000 clones, roughly 90% being singletons. V lost 1 base, J lost 5 bases, and 5 bases lay in between. This CDR3 is built from 12 residues. Germline values: CDR1 SEHNR, CDR2 FQNEAQ (reference sequence). Sequencing used CD4+ or CD8+ T cells sorted from blood, obtained in a trial of the OX40 agonist ivuxolimab. The sequence derives from an adult with an advanced solid tumor such as melanoma, head and neck, liver or kidney cancer. The V call is TRBV7-9, the J call TRBJ2-5, with no clear D. The CDR3 here is CASSLEVETQYF. CDR3 nucleotide sequence: TGTGCCAGCAGCTTAGAGGTGGAGACCCAGTACTTC. Together with reference TRBV7-9 and TRBJ2-5, the CDR3 gives the full variable domain: DTGVSQNPRHKITKRGQNVTFRCDPISEHNRLYWYRQTLGQGPEFLTYFQNEAQLEKSRLLSDRFSAERPKGSFSTLEIQRTEQGDSAMYLCASSLEVETQYFGPGTRLLVL.